Shown below are 20 T cell receptor beta chains from a single sample sequenced in a study of PD-1 blockade in classical Hodgkin lymphoma. Time point denoted: newly diagnosed, previously untreated cHL patient sample. With magnetic negative selection, CD4+ T cells were purified from PBMCs that had been thawed. TCRdb's table, derived via immunoSEQ multiplex PCR, lists solely in-frame clones and lacks some. The sample shows 25,000 to 30,000 clones, 89% of them seen only once. Sequenced sample: CD4+ T cells from blood. The receptors here all came from a human donor with classical Hodgkin lymphoma.

This chain joins TRBV4-3 and TRBJ2-7, with 11 nucleotides matching TRBD1. The germline gives CDR1 LGHNA, CDR2 YSLEER. The trim removed 4 bases at V and 1 base at J, leaving 9 bases unmatched. The CDR3 runs to 17 residues. CDR3 DNA sequence: TGCGCCAGCAGCCGACGGACAGGGGGCGGTATTTCCTACGAGCAGTACTTC. Translation: CASSRRTGGGISYEQYF.

This clone was detected only once. The chain is built from TRBV29-1 and TRBJ2-7; possibly TRBD1 or TRBD2 for D (5 bases each). Per germline, CDR1 SQVTM and CDR2 ANQGSEA. The CDR3 runs 12 residues. V lost 5 bases and J lost 2, with 10 bases in between. CDR3 in DNA: TGCAGCGTTTACCAGGGACCCTACGAGCAGTACTTC. This codes for CSVYQGPYEQYF.

The chain uses TRBV7-2 and TRBJ2-4; no clear D. V lost 5 bases and J 4 bases, leaving 18 bases between the germline ends. The CDR3 loop spans 16 amino acids. Germline CDR1 SGHTA, CDR2 FQGNSA. The CDR3 spells CASSLLPGRVKNIQYF. The CDR3 DNA sequence: TGTGCCAGCAGCCTACTACCTGGACGGGTAAAAAACATTCAGTACTTC.

The V and J genes are TRBV18 and TRBJ2-5, with TRBD1 matching 8 bases. The end of the DNA is better explained by TRBJ2-7, so the J call may be wrong. CDR1 is KGHSH and CDR2 is LQKENI in the germline V gene. The CDR3 spans 13 residues. CDR3 DNA sequence: TGTGCCAGCTCGTCCGGGACAGGCTACGAGCAGTACTTC. This encodes CASSSGTGYEQYF.

This clone occurred a few times. J is TRBJ2-3 and V is TRBV5-1; tentatively, D is TRBD1 or TRBD2 (5 bases each). The CDR3 length is 16 residues. Germline V gene data show CDR1 as SGHRS and CDR2 as YFSETQ. Trimming shortened V by 0 bases and J by 4 bases, and 15 bases separated the two germline ends. The CDR3 is CASSLVGDPDADTQYF. The CDR3 DNA follows: TGCGCCAGCAGCTTGGTTGGGGACCCGGACGCAGATACGCAGTATTTT.

In its sample, this clone was seen once. The chain couples TRBV21-1 to TRBJ1-4. TRBV21-1 is termed a pseudogene. CDR3 length: 14 amino acids. CDR3 residues: CASSNKGRDEKLFF. The DNA of the CDR3 is TGTGCCAGCAGCAATAAGGGTAGGGATGAAAAACTGTTTTTT.

The genes are TRBV7-2 and TRBJ2-5; TRBD2 might be the D (6 bases). CDR3 length: 15 amino acids. CDR1 and CDR2 from the germline V gene are SGHTA and FQGNSA. Trimming pared 0 bases from V and 4 bases from J, leaving 12 bases between. The CDR3 protein is CASSLAGGYGETQYF. In DNA form, the CDR3 reads TGTGCCAGCAGCTTAGCCGGGGGATACGGAGAGACCCAGTACTTC.

The CDR3 DNA reads as TGCGCCAGCAGCTTTTCTGTAGCGGGCCCCACCGGGGAGCTGTTTTTT. This sequence encodes CASSFSVAGPTGELFF. The rearrangement uses TRBV5-1 and TRBJ2-2, with 7 bases fitting TRBD2. Looked up from germline, CDR1 is SGHRS and CDR2 is YFSETQ. This CDR3 contains 16 residues. V trimming: 2 bases; J trimming: 4 bases; junction bases outside the gene matches: 8.

The chain recombines TRBV7-2 with TRBJ2-7; TRBD2 aligns across 9 bases. V shed 7 bases, J shed 6 bases, and the junction held 7 bases outside the gene matches. Germline loops: CDR1 SGHTA, CDR2 FQGNSA. The CDR3 is made up of 13 amino acids. The CDR3 region is CASTVAGVPEQYF. The CDR3 nucleotides read TGTGCCAGCACCGTAGCGGGAGTACCCGAGCAGTACTTC. The variable domain in full, with the rest retrieved from reference TRBV7-2 and TRBJ2-7, is GAGVSQSPSNKVTEKGKDVELRCDPISGHTALYWYRQSLGQGLEFLIYFQGNSAPDKSGLPSDRFSAERTGGSVSTLTIQRTQQEDSAVYLCASTVAGVPEQYFGPGTRLTVT.

The chain is built from TRBV12-5 and TRBJ2-5; D possibly corresponds to TRBD2 (5 bases). Germline CDR1 and CDR2: LGHNT and FRNRAP. The germline V and J ends were trimmed by 6 bases and 3 bases, with 11 bases remaining between them. This CDR3 is 13 amino acids long. DNA for the CDR3: TGTGCTAGTGGCCGAACGGGGAAAGAGACCCAGTACTTC. Its translation: CASGRTGKETQYF.

Regarding this clone: At one of its ends the junction is not consistent with the germline gene, which may arise from a read error. V gene TRBV5-1 combines with J gene TRBJ2-5, with 11 bases lining up with TRBD2. The CDR3 consists of 16 residues. From germline, CDR1 is SGHRS and CDR2 YFSETQ. The CDR3 loop is CVSSLSGTSGQETQYF. In DNA form, the CDR3 reads TGCGTCAGCAGCTTGTCGGGGACTAGCGGTCAAGAGACCCAGTACTTC.

The chain combines TRBV5-1 with TRBJ1-2, with D possibly TRBD1 on 5 matching bases. Between the trimmed V and J ends, which lost 3 bases and 4 bases, there was a span of 7 bases. The V gene's germline CDR1 is SGHRS and CDR2 YFSETQ. CDR3 size: 12 residues. CDR3 DNA: TGCGCCAGCAGCTCCGGGGGCTATGGCTACACCTTC. It specifies CASSSGGYGYTF.

The V gene is TRBV2, the J gene TRBJ1-2; TRBD1 matches at 7 bases. In germline, CDR1 is SNHLY, CDR2 FYNNEI. The V segment lost 7 bases and the J segment 4 bases; nucleotides outside the gene matches: 9. The CDR3 contains 14 residues. This CDR3 reads CASIFGQALYGYTF. In nucleotides, the CDR3 is TGTGCCAGCATTTTCGGACAGGCTCTCTATGGCTACACCTTC. Full variable domain (missing parts from reference TRBV2 and TRBJ1-2): EPEVTQTPSHQVTQMGQEVILRCVPISNHLYFYWYRQILGQKVEFLVSFYNNEISEKSEIFDDQFSVERPDGSNFTLKIRSTKLEDSAMYFCASIFGQALYGYTFGSGTRLTVV.

The chain links TRBV5-1 to TRBJ1-2, with D possibly TRBD1 on 6 matching bases. The V and J ends lost 2 bases and 10 bases respectively, with 12 bases between them. This CDR3 is built from 12 residues. Germline V lookup: CDR1 SGHRS, CDR2 YFSETQ. The CDR3 protein is CASSFDTGSYTF. The CDR3 DNA reads TGCGCCAGCAGCTTTGACACAGGGTCCTACACCTTC.

CDR3 sequence: CASSPLAGVNEQYF. As DNA, the CDR3 is TGTGCCAGCTCACCATTAGCGGGAGTGAACGAGCAGTACTTC. The chain links TRBV18 to TRBJ2-7; 9 bases agree with TRBD2. Germline V gives CDR1 KGHSH, CDR2 LQKENI. This CDR3 is 14 amino acids long. With 2 bases clipped from V and 5 bases from J, the junction kept 4 bases outside the gene matches.

The V call is TRBV7-2, the J call TRBJ2-5; D gene uncertain. The CDR3 extends over 14 amino acids. Germline CDR1 reads SGHTA; CDR2 reads FQGNSA. Trimming removed 2 bases from V and 2 bases from J, with 9 bases in between. The CDR3: CASSLPPGQETQYF. CDR3 sequence (DNA): TGTGCCAGCAGCTTACCCCCCGGGCAAGAGACCCAGTACTTC.

The chain is built from TRBV7-6 and TRBJ1-1, with 7 bases matching TRBD1. The CDR3 contains 18 residues. Germline V gene data show CDR1 as SGHVS and CDR2 as FNYEAQ. V trimming: 2 bases; J trimming: 3 bases; junction bases outside the gene matches: 15. In nucleotides, the CDR3 is TGTGCCAGCAGCTTATGGGACAGAGCCGTAACCCCGGACACTGAAGCTTTCTTT. Translated: CASSLWDRAVTPDTEAFF.

The chain combines TRBV18 with TRBJ1-3; no reliable D call. V was shortened by 4 bases and J by 0 bases, with 16 bases between the two germline ends. This CDR3 spans 17 amino acids. CDR1 is KGHSH and CDR2 is LQKENI in the germline V gene. The CDR3 nucleotides read TGTGCCAGCTCACTTACGCCCTTTCCGGGCTCTGGAAACACCATATATTTT. Amino acid sequence: CASSLTPFPGSGNTIYF.

The CDR3 region has the DNA TGTGCCAGCAGCCGGGACAGACCCTACGAGCAGTACTTC. Translation gives CASSRDRPYEQYF. The rearrangement uses TRBV6-1 and TRBJ2-7, with 7 nucleotides matching TRBD1. The CDR3 runs to 13 residues. Germline V gene sequence: CDR1 MNHNS, CDR2 SASEGT. The V segment lost 6 bases and the J segment 2 bases; nucleotides outside the gene matches: 4.

This chain links TRBV7-8 with TRBJ2-7; TRBD2 aligns across 8 bases. The length of the CDR3 is 15 residues. V lost 7 bases to trimming and J lost 6 bases; unmatched junction nucleotides: 14. Germline CDR1 SGHVS, CDR2 FQNEAQ. The CDR3 here is CASTPQGLGSVEQYF. The DNA for the CDR3 is TGTGCCAGCACCCCGCAGGGACTAGGAAGCGTCGAGCAGTACTTC.